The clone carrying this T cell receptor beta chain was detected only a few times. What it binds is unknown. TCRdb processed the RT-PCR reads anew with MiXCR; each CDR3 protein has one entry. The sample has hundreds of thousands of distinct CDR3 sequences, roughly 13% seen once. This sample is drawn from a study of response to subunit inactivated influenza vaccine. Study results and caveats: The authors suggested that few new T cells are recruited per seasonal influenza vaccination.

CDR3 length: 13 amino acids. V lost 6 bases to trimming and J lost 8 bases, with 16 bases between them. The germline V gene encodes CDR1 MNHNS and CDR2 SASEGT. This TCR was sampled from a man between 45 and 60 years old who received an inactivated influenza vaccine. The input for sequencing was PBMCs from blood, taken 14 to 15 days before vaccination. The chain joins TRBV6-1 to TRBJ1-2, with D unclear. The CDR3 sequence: CASSLHRMVGYTF. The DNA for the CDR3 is TGTGCCAGCAGCCTACACCGGATGGTCGGCTACACCTTC.